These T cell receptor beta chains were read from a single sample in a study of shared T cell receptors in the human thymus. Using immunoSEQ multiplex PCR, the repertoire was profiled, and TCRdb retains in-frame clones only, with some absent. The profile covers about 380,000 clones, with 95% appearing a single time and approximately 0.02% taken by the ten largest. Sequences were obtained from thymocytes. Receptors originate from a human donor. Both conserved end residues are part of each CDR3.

cdr3_aa: CASSSGTSGRAASTDTQYF
j_call: TRBJ2-3
v_call: TRBV27
cdr3_length: 19

cdr3_aa: CASSLGYRGAEDQPQHF
j_call: TRBJ1-5
v_call: TRBV5-5
cdr3_length: 17

cdr3_aa: CASGGQGALRNSGYTF
j_call: TRBJ1-2
v_call: TRBV10-2
cdr3_length: 16

cdr3_aa: CASSRETSTDTQYF
j_call: TRBJ2-3
v_call: TRBV6-1
cdr3_length: 14

cdr3_aa: CASSLTGRTNEQYF
j_call: TRBJ2-7
v_call: TRBV27
cdr3_length: 14

cdr3_aa: CASSGTVRGETQYF
j_call: TRBJ2-5
v_call: TRBV25-1
cdr3_length: 14

cdr3_aa: CASSKGPLSSYNEQFF
j_call: TRBJ2-1
v_call: TRBV7-8
cdr3_length: 16

cdr3_aa: CASSLALGQGANEQYF
j_call: TRBJ2-7
v_call: TRBV5-6
cdr3_length: 16

cdr3_aa: CASSSDRFSYEQYF
j_call: TRBJ2-7
v_call: TRBV27
cdr3_length: 14

cdr3_aa: CASSEVFGLPYRDTEAFF
j_call: TRBJ1-1
v_call: TRBV2
cdr3_length: 18

cdr3_aa: CASTPAGLAGASMGYEQYF
j_call: TRBJ2-7
v_call: TRBV28
cdr3_length: 19

cdr3_aa: CASIGSGGLAGDTGELFF
j_call: TRBJ2-2
v_call: TRBV28
cdr3_length: 18

cdr3_aa: CASSFFTWDRSYNEQFF
j_call: TRBJ2-1
v_call: TRBV28
cdr3_length: 17

cdr3_aa: CASSPGEQFF
j_call: TRBJ2-1
v_call: TRBV18
cdr3_length: 10

cdr3_aa: CASSYMAENTGELFF
j_call: TRBJ2-2
v_call: TRBV6-5
cdr3_length: 15

cdr3_aa: CASSLETSSLAGEGTGELFF
j_call: TRBJ2-2
v_call: TRBV11-3
cdr3_length: 20

cdr3_aa: CASSSDPGSNQPQHF
j_call: TRBJ1-5
v_call: TRBV5-1
cdr3_length: 15

cdr3_aa: CASSRRGSGRSYEQYF
j_call: TRBJ2-7
v_call: TRBV5-4
cdr3_length: 16

cdr3_aa: CASIHPGRGRRAFF
j_call: TRBJ1-1
v_call: TRBV19
cdr3_length: 14

cdr3_aa: CASSYGTARGPYEQYF
j_call: TRBJ2-7
v_call: TRBV6-6
cdr3_length: 16

cdr3_aa: CAASDNPYGRRARGYTF
j_call: TRBJ1-2
v_call: TRBV2
cdr3_length: 17

cdr3_aa: CASSLLWGNGYTF
j_call: TRBJ1-2
v_call: TRBV7-6
cdr3_length: 13

cdr3_aa: CASSRSPGTGGYGYTF
j_call: TRBJ1-2
v_call: TRBV7-9
cdr3_length: 16

cdr3_aa: CASSLGGQRNTEAFF
j_call: TRBJ1-1
v_call: TRBV5-4
cdr3_length: 15

cdr3_aa: CASSLAGNYEQYF
j_call: TRBJ2-7
v_call: TRBV5-1
cdr3_length: 13

cdr3_aa: CASRLWASGEETQYF
j_call: TRBJ2-5
v_call: TRBV28
cdr3_length: 15

cdr3_aa: CASRSGGEAKNIQYF
j_call: TRBJ2-4
v_call: TRBV5-1
cdr3_length: 15

cdr3_aa: CSVEASPTSVTDTQYF
j_call: TRBJ2-3
v_call: TRBV29-1
cdr3_length: 16

cdr3_aa: CASSFPGDRGREQYF
j_call: TRBJ2-7
v_call: TRBV11-1
cdr3_length: 15

cdr3_aa: CASSIDRGLAGVNEQFF
j_call: TRBJ2-1
v_call: TRBV19
cdr3_length: 17

cdr3_aa: CASSTPRERYNEQFF
j_call: TRBJ2-1
v_call: TRBV5-1
cdr3_length: 15

cdr3_aa: CASSQDSSFRRGTYNEQFF
j_call: TRBJ2-1
v_call: TRBV4-3
cdr3_length: 19

cdr3_aa: CASSPTPGTGGQETQYF
j_call: TRBJ2-5
v_call: TRBV28
cdr3_length: 17

cdr3_aa: CASNRDRGGQPQHF
j_call: TRBJ1-5
v_call: TRBV19
cdr3_length: 14

cdr3_aa: CAWSAGSGHTDTQYF
j_call: TRBJ2-3
v_call: TRBV30
cdr3_length: 15

cdr3_aa: CASSLVGTSGINEQFF
j_call: TRBJ2-1
v_call: TRBV7-6
cdr3_length: 16

cdr3_aa: CSASGQGKAFF
j_call: TRBJ1-1
v_call: TRBV20-1
cdr3_length: 11

cdr3_aa: CASSIRQGEQYF
j_call: TRBJ2-3
v_call: TRBV28
cdr3_length: 12

cdr3_aa: CASSSVSSGTGQLGYGYTF
j_call: TRBJ1-2
v_call: TRBV28
cdr3_length: 19

cdr3_aa: CASSKEEQPRRPYEQYF
j_call: TRBJ2-7
v_call: TRBV21-1
cdr3_length: 17